A single sample is the source of the 3 T cell receptor beta chains below, sequenced in a study of T-cell reconstitution after alpha-beta-depleted transplantation in children. A TCRbeta library incorporating unique molecular identifiers was prepared. TCRdb recomputed calls from the PCR reads with MiXCR, one row per CDR3 protein. The sample holds about 540,000 distinct CDR3 sequences; around 16% are singletons and the top ten take 3.3%. The sequencing here drew on PBMCs from the stem cell graft donor, taken from the stem cell graft. The source is a human donor who donated a stem cell graft to a child with acute lymphoblastic leukemia.

The rearrangement joins TRBV4-1 to TRBJ1-2, with 7 bases fitting TRBD1. V gave up 2 bases and J gave up 2 bases; unmatched junction bases: 5. In germline, CDR1 is MGHRA, CDR2 YSYEKL. This CDR3 region has 15 residues. CDR3 amino acids: CASSQRPDRNYGYTF. The CDR3 DNA follows: TGCGCCAGCAGCCAAAGACCGGACAGGAACTATGGCTACACCTTC.

The chain recombines TRBV15 with TRBJ2-7; 7 bases map to TRBD1. This CDR3 is 17 amino acids long. Germline V CDR1 and CDR2: LNHNV, YYDKDF (reference sequence). V gave up 3 bases and J gave up 0 bases; unmatched junction bases: 11. Written as DNA, the CDR3 is TGTGCCACCAGCAGGCCGGGGAATCCAGGGGGCTCCTACGAGCAGTACTTC. Translating gives CATSRPGNPGGSYEQYF.

In this sample, this clonotype turned up a few times. The chain combines TRBV5-1 with TRBJ2-7; D is uncertain. CDR1 is SGHRS and CDR2 is YFSETQ in the germline V gene. Trimming stripped 0 bases from V and 3 bases from J, with 13 bases between. This CDR3 spans 15 amino acids. CDR3 nucleotides: TGCGCCAGCAGCTTGGAATACTACGCAAACTACGAGCAGTACTTC. This translates into CASSLEYYANYEQYF. The variable domain in full, completed from reference TRBV5-1 and TRBJ2-7, reads KAGVTQTPRYLIKTRGQQVTLSCSPISGHRSVSWYQQTPGQGLQFLFEYFSETQRNKGNFPGRFSGRQFSNSRSEMNVSTLELGDSALYLCASSLEYYANYEQYFGPGTRLTVT.